Below, one T cell receptor (beta chain) is given with its context. These data belong to a study of blood T cells in healthy people across ages. Primed by a sample-barcoded 5' primer and a J-beta primer mix, a second PCR proceeded for about 6 to 12 cycles. A single record per CDR3 protein comes from TCRdb applying MiXCR to the 5' RACE reads. The sample includes fewer than 1,000,000 distinct CDR3 sequences, 44% of them seen just once. Germline V CDR1 and CDR2: GTSNPN, SVGIG (reference sequence). The CDR3 has 15 residues. With V trimmed by 1 base and J by 6 bases, 7 bases remained unmatched. V usage is TRBV30 and J usage is TRBJ2-3; 10 bases match TRBD2. The sequence was collected from a man aged 55 to 70 in good health. The specimen was blood. The DNA of the CDR3 is TGTGCCTGGAGTGATCTAGCGGGGGAGCCGGATACGCAGTATTTT. Amino acids: CAWSDLAGEPDTQYF.